This TCR beta chain was obtained from a study of technical replicates of blood from several donors (dated by TCRdb to about 2017). The CDR3 measures 15 amino acids from cysteine to phenylalanine. The sequence is cut down to CDR3 DNA, 45 bases in frame from base 1. Compared with germline, V lacks 7 bases and J lacks 3 bases; bases without a gene match: 10. The germline V gene encodes CDR1 LNHDA and CDR2 SQIVND (reference sequence). On this clone itself: No antigen is known for it. Qualities for individual bases were not recorded, and no much larger clone is one base off.

Preparation of the library involved the immunoSEQ multiplex PCR assay. TCRdb carries this immuneACCESS record with in-frame sequences only. Its versions omit some clonotypes, under half of them owing to an unresolved V gene in the studies checked, with the rest unexplained. The sample data list about 80,000 clones, and around 94% of these were observed just once. The ten largest clones take up 0.38% of the sample. This sequence was found in a human donor in good health. This receptor chain uses TRBV19 and TRBJ2-3; TRBD1 matches 7 bases in the middle. The sequenced sample was T cells isolated from PBMCs. The nucleotide sequence is TGTGCCAGTAACCCAGACAGGGATGGTACAGATACGCAGTATTTT. Translated, this gives CASNPDRDGTDTQYF.